The rows below give T cell receptor beta chains drawn from one sample of a study of T cells in Graves' hyperthyroidism and ophthalmopathy. TCRdb itself ran the multiplex PCR reads through MiXCR, one entry per CDR3 protein. The sample shows about 690,000 distinct CDR3 sequences, roughly 17% of them seen only once. The sequenced material came from blood. These receptors all stem from a man in his fifties with Graves' hyperthyroidism. CDR3s include the opening cysteine and the closing phenylalanine or tryptophan. D genes are given only for firm matches. Clone size is given for some rows only: seen once, a few or many times, or a class if the clone is expanded.

abundance	v_gene	d_gene	j_gene	CDR3nt	CDR3aa
few	TRBV4-3	TRBD2	TRBJ2-1	TGCGCCAGCAGCCAAGCCCTAGCGGGGAACAATGAGCAGTTCTTC	CASSQALAGNNEQFF
-	TRBV5-1	TRBD2	TRBJ2-1	TGCGCCACCAAACCGACTAGCGGGAGCAATGAGCAGTTCTTC	CATKPTSGSNEQFF
many	TRBV28	-	TRBJ2-7	TGTGCCAGCAGTTTTCCCCCGGGTTCTCTATACGAGCAGTACTTC	CASSFPPGSLYEQYF
many	TRBV5-1	TRBD2	TRBJ2-7	TGCGCCAGCAGCATCGGACTAGCGGGAGTGTTCGAGCAGTACTTC	CASSIGLAGVFEQYF
-	TRBV20-1	-	TRBJ2-1	TGCAGTGCTGCTCCAGGGTTCTTGGGCAATGAGCAGTTCTTC	CSAAPGFLGNEQFF
few	TRBV7-6	-	TRBJ2-3	TGTGCCAGCGGCTTAGTGCTAGATACGCAGTATTTT	CASGLVLDTQYF
-	TRBV5-1	-	TRBJ2-2	TGCGCCAGCAGCTTGGCGACTATATCGAACACCGGGGAGCTGTTTTTT	CASSLATISNTGELFF
-	TRBV28	-	TRBJ1-1	TGTGCCAGCATCCTTGAGAGGGGCCACTACACTGAAGCTTTCTTT	CASILERGHYTEAFF
many	TRBV28	-	TRBJ2-3	TGTGCCAGCAGAAAACGTAGCGGAAGCACAGATACGCAGTATTTT	CASRKRSGSTDTQYF
few	TRBV28	-	TRBJ2-7	TGTGCCAGCAGTTTACCAGTTGAGACGGAGGCCTACGAGCAGTACTTC	CASSLPVETEAYEQYF
many	TRBV24-1	-	TRBJ1-5	TGTGCCACCAGTGATGCAGGGATTAATCAGCCCCAGCATTTT	CATSDAGINQPQHF
-	TRBV3-1	-	TRBJ1-4	TGTGCCAGCAGCCCAGAGCCGGGCCTCCATTCGGTTAATGAAAAACTGTTTTTT	CASSPEPGLHSVNEKLFF
many	TRBV13	TRBD2	TRBJ2-5	TGTGCCAGCAGCTTAGGAGGAGCGGGGGGCCAAGAGACCCAGTACTTC	CASSLGGAGGQETQYF
many	TRBV30	TRBD2	TRBJ2-7	TGTGCCTATCTACCGGGACTAGCGGCCTCCTACGAGCAGTACTTC	CAYLPGLAASYEQYF
few	TRBV3-1	TRBD2	TRBJ2-1	TGTTCCAGCAGCTCACATGGACTAGCGGTCTACAATGAGCAGTTCTTC	CSSSSHGLAVYNEQFF
-	TRBV27	-	TRBJ2-1	TGTGCCAGCAGTTTAGGGATACATGAGCAGTTCTTC	CASSLGIHEQFF
-	TRBV18	-	TRBJ2-6	TGTGCCAGCTCAGCCCTAGGGTCTGGGGCCAACGTCCTGACTTTC	CASSALGSGANVLTF
many	TRBV9	-	TRBJ2-2	TGTGCCAGCAGCGTAAACTCCGGGGAGCTGTTTTTT	CASSVNSGELFF
many	TRBV10-3	TRBD1	TRBJ2-7	TGTGCCATTTCAGACAGGGGACCTTACGAGCAGTACTTC	CAISDRGPYEQYF
-	TRBV19	-	TRBJ1-1	TGTGCCAGTAGTACTCGCAGGCGGAGTGAAGCTTTCTTT	CASSTRRRSEAFF
many	TRBV29-1	-	TRBJ2-2	TGCAGCGCTTGCGCGGGGAACACCGGGGAGCTGTTTTTT	CSACAGNTGELFF
-	TRBV7-6	-	TRBJ1-1	TGTGCCAGCAGCCGAGGGGAGCCCGGTAGAGAAGCTTTCTTT	CASSRGEPGREAFF
many	TRBV7-8	TRBD2	TRBJ2-2	TGTGCCAGCAGTTATAGCGGGAGGGCCGGAACGACCGGGGAGCTGTTTTTT	CASSYSGRAGTTGELFF
many	TRBV11-2	-	TRBJ1-5	TGTGCCAGCAGCGAACTCGGGTATAGCAATCAGCCCCAGCATTTT	CASSELGYSNQPQHF
few	TRBV19	-	TRBJ2-7	TGTGCCACCGCCGACCGATACGAGCAGTACTTC	CATADRYEQYF
-	TRBV7-9	-	TRBJ1-2	TGTGCCAGCAGTCCCGTCGGGGGCGCTAACTATGGCTACACCTTC	CASSPVGGANYGYTF
-	TRBV19	-	TRBJ2-5	TGTGCCACCCGGGACCTTCGAGAGACCCAGTACTTC	CATRDLRETQYF
-	TRBV6-5	-	TRBJ1-4	TGTGCCAGCAGTTACGATACACTGGCGGGATCTAATGAAAAACTGTTTTTT	CASSYDTLAGSNEKLFF
many	TRBV7-2	TRBD1	TRBJ1-5	TGTGCCAGCAGCTCCTCTCGTGGGACAGCTCAGCCCCAGCATTTT	CASSSSRGTAQPQHF
-	TRBV2	TRBD2	TRBJ2-1	TGTGCCAGCAGGCGGGCGGGAGGGCGCGATGAGCAGTTCTTC	CASRRAGGRDEQFF
many	TRBV28	-	TRBJ2-7	TGTGCCACCTACACCGGAGTAGGCGAGCAGTACTTC	CATYTGVGEQYF
many	TRBV2	-	TRBJ2-1	TGTGCCAGCAGTGCGGGCCGGGCCGAGCAGTTCTTC	CASSAGRAEQFF
many	TRBV6-5	-	TRBJ1-2	TGTGCCAGCAGTTACGGAGGAAGCTATGGCTACACCTTC	CASSYGGSYGYTF
few	TRBV7-2	-	TRBJ1-5	TGTGCCAGCGGACAGACCAATCAGCCCCAGCATTTT	CASGQTNQPQHF
-	TRBV5-1	-	TRBJ2-1	TGTGCCAGCAGCTTGGGGCTGAGGGCAGAGAACAATGAGCAGTTCTTC	CASSLGLRAENNEQFF
-	TRBV19	-	TRBJ1-5	TGTGCCAGTAGTATTCAAAAGGGTTCGGGTCAGCCCCAGCATTTT	CASSIQKGSGQPQHF
few	TRBV27	TRBD1	TRBJ1-1	TGTGCCAGCAGTAAGCGGACAGGGGGCGTTCGGACTGAAGCTTTCTTT	CASSKRTGGVRTEAFF
-	TRBV5-1	-	TRBJ2-7	TGCGCCAGCAGCTCGGGGCGGGACTCCGACGACGAGCAGTACTTC	CASSSGRDSDDEQYF
few	TRBV18	TRBD1	TRBJ2-1	TGTGCCAGCTCACCGTTTGGGACAGGGGGCGTTAAGAGGGGTGAGCAGTTCTTC	CASSPFGTGGVKRGEQFF
many	TRBV2	-	TRBJ1-2	TGTGCCAGCAGTGAAGACTCAGGACGGGTGAATGCTGGCTACACCTTC	CASSEDSGRVNAGYTF
-	TRBV7-9	TRBD2	TRBJ2-3	TGTGCCAGCAGCTCATCTAGCGGTCCTGACACAGATACGCAGTATTTT	CASSSSSGPDTDTQYF
few	TRBV18	TRBD2	TRBJ2-3	TGTGCCAGCTCACTTGGGACTAGCGGGAGTGTTGATACGCAGTATTTT	CASSLGTSGSVDTQYF
-	TRBV19	TRBD2	TRBJ2-2	TGTGCCAGTAGACTAGCGGGGCGCAACGGGGAGCTGTTTTTT	CASRLAGRNGELFF
few	TRBV5-1	TRBD1	TRBJ1-1	TGCGCCAGCACCCAGGACAGGGGGCGAACTGAAGCTTTCTTT	CASTQDRGRTEAFF
-	TRBV7-9	TRBD2	TRBJ2-1	TGTGCCAGCAGCTTCCGCGGGAGTCAAGTAAATGAGCAGTTCTTC	CASSFRGSQVNEQFF
few	TRBV6-1	-	TRBJ2-7	TGTGCCAGCAGTGAAACGGACCCTCGCGAGCAGTACTTC	CASSETDPREQYF
-	TRBV10-3	-	TRBJ2-1	TGTGCCATCAGTGACAGGTCGTTAGGGGAGCAGTTCTTC	CAISDRSLGEQFF
many	TRBV30	-	TRBJ1-5	TGTGCCTGGACGGAGAACGGGGCGCAGCCCCAGCATTTT	CAWTENGAQPQHF
many	TRBV20-1	-	TRBJ1-1	TGCAGTGCTAGAGAACGGAGGAACACTGAAGCTTTCTTT	CSARERRNTEAFF
many	TRBV6-1	TRBD1	TRBJ2-5	TGTGCCAGCAGTCAACGGGGGCTGAACCCTTCGACAGGGGGCAGATCGGAGACCCAGTACTTC	CASSQRGLNPSTGGRSETQYF
-	TRBV5-1	-	TRBJ2-7	TGCGCCAGCGGGGATGACGGGAGAAACGAGCAGTACTTC	CASGDDGRNEQYF
few	TRBV2	-	TRBJ2-7	TGTGCCAGCAGTGATAGAGTATACGAGCAGTACTTC	CASSDRVYEQYF
many	TRBV30	-	TRBJ1-4	TGTGCCTGGAGTGTAATCAGGGGCCATGAAAAACTGTTTTTT	CAWSVIRGHEKLFF
many	TRBV27	-	TRBJ1-2	TGTGCCAGCATTTTAAGTCGGGGCTACACCTTC	CASILSRGYTF